This T cell receptor (beta chain) was sequenced for a study of human T cells and chemical hapten exposure. Whole-study context: The variation in per-sample TCR yields arose mainly from small differences in pooled library volumes.

The library tagged individual cDNA molecules with unique molecular identifiers. Per the study methods: Samples ranged from 23,224 to 690,600 TCRs, with a median of around 100,000. TCRdb used MiXCR to reprocess the RACE reads, holding one entry per CDR3 protein. The V and J calls, along with clone size, are taken from TCRdb and not from the paper's own processing. The sample has more than 60,000 distinct CDR3 sequences, about 9% seen once. Germline V gene lookup returns CDR1 MNHEY and CDR2 SMNVEV (reference sequence). The length of the CDR3 is 16 residues. J gave up 5 bases and V 4 bases, and 11 bases lay outside the gene matches. General study findings and limits: Among TCRs, those above 1 in 1000 frequency were unaffected by DPC sensitization.

This clonotype was found many times. The antigen is undetermined. Time point of the sample: healthy volunteer bleed at 6 weeks. RNA extraction used unfractionated whole blood as the source of total RNA. The V and J genes are TRBV27 and TRBJ2-3; 8 bases match TRBD1. The sequence derives from a male donor in good health. Some clones in this sample may be carry-over from other donors' samples. The specimen was whole blood. For the CDR3, the DNA is TGTGCCAGCAGTTCCTCACCAGGGGGCAGAGGAGATACGCAGTATTTT. Translation gives CASSSSPGGRGDTQYF.